This T cell receptor (beta chain) was identified in a study of a mutant IDH1 vaccine in newly diagnosed glioma. Looking at the study overall: Vaccination was launched 4-6 weeks after radiotherapy alone, or with temozolomide cycles. Mean patient age was about 44 years; around 60% were male and about 40% female. Pretreatment consisted of radiotherapy, temozolomide, or both, with most receiving both.

Clones were sequenced by immunoSEQ multiplex PCR, and TCRdb holds only the in-frame ones, with some missing. The sample holds tens of thousands of clones, roughly 87% seen once. The time point here: week 47, end of study. The content of each vaccine dose was 300 ug of mutant IDH1 20-mer peptide, and topical imiquimod accompanied it. Study-level findings and limits: Variations in leading peripheral T cell clonotypes appeared to have no connection with pseudoprogression.

Trimming stripped 1 base from V and 9 bases from J, with 10 bases between. CDR3 length equals 13 residues. Germline loops: CDR1 LGHNA, CDR2 YSLEER. About this clone: Its antigen is unidentified.

This TCR derives from a man in his forties or fifties with glioma. V is TRBV4-3 and J is TRBJ1-5; D may be TRBD1 (6 bases). Sequenced material: PBMCs, taken from a glioma patient whose treatment included an IDH1 peptide vaccine. The CDR3 protein is CASSQVGARPQHF. The CDR3 DNA sequence: TGCGCCAGCAGCCAAGTGGGGGCCCGGCCCCAGCATTTT.